This T cell receptor beta chain was documented in a study of vaccination and CD4 T cells after COVID-19. The V and J ends lost 6 bases and 2 bases, in that order; junction bases with no gene match: 10. The CDR3 is 16 residues long. The germline V gene has CDR1 LNHDA and CDR2 SQIVND (reference sequence). Specified treatment: roughly ten-day PBMC culture with coronavirus spike peptide pools or control peptides (ViraFEST assay). In the ViraFEST assay, peptide-pool expansion preceded TCR sequencing of expanded clonotypes. On this clonotype: Its antigen is still unknown.

Scientists ran DNA taken from cultured CD4+ T cells through the Oncomine TCR Beta short-read assay for sequencing. TCRdb used MiXCR to reprocess the PCR reads, holding one entry per CDR3 protein. The sample contains about 15,000 distinct CDR3 sequences, roughly 45% of which appear only once. This TCR was sampled from a human donor who received a COVID-19 vaccine. The chain is built from TRBV19 and TRBJ1-5; TRBD1 matches at 7 bases. Sequences were derived from CD4+ T cells from blood, cultured in vitro, sampled before SARS-CoV-2 vaccination. The CDR3 reads CASRGNRGLGNQPQHF. CDR3 nucleotides: TGTGCCAGTAGGGGAAACAGGGGACTTGGCAATCAGCCCCAGCATTTT.